This TCR beta chain stems from a study of blood T cell repertoires in COVID-19. This clone was detected a few times. TCRdb keeps only in-frame clones here, not all; method: immunoSEQ multiplex PCR. The profile covers 52,000 or so clones, with approximately 85% appearing a single time and 12% taken by the ten largest. CDR3 length: 14 amino acids. Deletions cut 4 bases from V and 2 bases from J, with 12 bases between. Germline V gives CDR1 MGHDK, CDR2 SYGVNS. Input material: peripheral blood. The V call is TRBV25-1, the J call TRBJ2-7, with D uncertain. This TCR was sampled from a human donor in a cohort sampled during active COVID-19. CDR3 sequence: CASSGRRSTYEQYF. CDR3 DNA: TGTGCCAGCAGTGGCCGAAGGAGTACCTACGAGCAGTACTTC.